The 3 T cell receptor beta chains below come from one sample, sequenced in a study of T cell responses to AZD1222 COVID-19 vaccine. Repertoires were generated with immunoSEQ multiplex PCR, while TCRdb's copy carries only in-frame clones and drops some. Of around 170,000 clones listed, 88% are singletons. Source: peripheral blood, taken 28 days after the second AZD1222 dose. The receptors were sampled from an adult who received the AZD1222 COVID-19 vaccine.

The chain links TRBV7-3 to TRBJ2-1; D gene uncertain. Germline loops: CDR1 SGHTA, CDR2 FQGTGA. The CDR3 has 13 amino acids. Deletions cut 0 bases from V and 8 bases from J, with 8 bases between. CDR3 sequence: CASSLTLRYEQFF. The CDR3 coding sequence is TGTGCCAGCAGCTTAACATTGCGGTATGAGCAGTTCTTC.

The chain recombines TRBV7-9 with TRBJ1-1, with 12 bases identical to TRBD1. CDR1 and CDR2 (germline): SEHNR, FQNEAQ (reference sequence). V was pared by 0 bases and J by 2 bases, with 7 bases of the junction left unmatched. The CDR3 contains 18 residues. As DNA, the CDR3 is TGTGCCAGCAGCTTAGCCCGGGGACAGGGGGCGGGTAACACTGAAGCTTTCTTT. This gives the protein CASSLARGQGAGNTEAFF.

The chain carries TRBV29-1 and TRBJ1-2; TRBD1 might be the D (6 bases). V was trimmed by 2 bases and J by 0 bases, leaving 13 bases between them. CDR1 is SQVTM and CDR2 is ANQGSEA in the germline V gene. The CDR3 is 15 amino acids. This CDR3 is CSVENREISNYGYTF. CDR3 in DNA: TGCAGCGTTGAAAACAGGGAGATTTCTAACTATGGCTACACCTTC.